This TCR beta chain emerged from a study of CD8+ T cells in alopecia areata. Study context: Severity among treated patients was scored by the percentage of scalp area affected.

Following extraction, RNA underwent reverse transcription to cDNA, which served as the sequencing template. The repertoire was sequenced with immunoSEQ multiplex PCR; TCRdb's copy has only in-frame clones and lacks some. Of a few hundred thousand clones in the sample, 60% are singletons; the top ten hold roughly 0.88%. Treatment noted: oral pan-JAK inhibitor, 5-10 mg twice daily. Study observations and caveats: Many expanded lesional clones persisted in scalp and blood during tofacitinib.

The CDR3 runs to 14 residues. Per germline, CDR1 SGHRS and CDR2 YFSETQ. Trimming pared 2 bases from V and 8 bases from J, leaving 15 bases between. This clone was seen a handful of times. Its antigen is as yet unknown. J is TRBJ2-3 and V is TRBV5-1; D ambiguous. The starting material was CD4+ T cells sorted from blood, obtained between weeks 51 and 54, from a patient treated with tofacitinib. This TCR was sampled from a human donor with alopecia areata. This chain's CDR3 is CASSFLQMGTTQYF. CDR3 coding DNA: TGCGCCAGCAGCTTCTTACAGATGGGAACTACGCAGTATTTT. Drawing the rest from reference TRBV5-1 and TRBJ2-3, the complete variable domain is KAGVTQTPRYLIKTRGQQVTLSCSPISGHRSVSWYQQTPGQGLQFLFEYFSETQRNKGNFPGRFSGRQFSNSRSEMNVSTLELGDSALYLCASSFLQMGTTQYFGPGTRLTVL.